The 22 T cell receptor beta chains below all came from one sample that was sequenced in a study of post-analysis software for immune sequencing data. Study-wide findings and caveats: TRBV5-6, TRBV5-1 and TRBV20-1 belonged to a set of roughly five TRBV segments that were more frequent in patients than controls.

Tagging with unique molecular identifiers was a feature of the TCR beta cDNA libraries. One entry per CDR3 protein results from TCRdb running MiXCR on the PCR reads. The table shows about 540,000 distinct CDR3 sequences, with 30% to 40% occurring only once. What these receptors recognize is not known. Sequences were obtained from blood. These receptor sequences come from a girl aged 2-17 years with multiple sclerosis.

This clonotype was found a few times. This chain links TRBV7-8 with TRBJ2-7; unclear D gene. V was cut by 2 bases and J by 0 bases, with 8 bases left in between. Germline lookup yields CDR1 SGHVS and CDR2 FQNEAQ. The CDR3 is 14 amino acids. The chain's CDR3 is CASSLNRVSYEQYF. CDR3 nucleotide sequence: TGTGCCAGCAGCTTAAATCGGGTCTCCTACGAGCAGTACTTC.

The rearrangement links TRBV2 to TRBJ1-1; 9 nucleotides agree with TRBD1. J gave up 11 bases and V 5 bases, and 12 bases lay outside the gene matches. The CDR3 loop spans 14 amino acids. From germline, CDR1 is SNHLY and CDR2 FYNNEI. The CDR3 DNA reads TGTGCCAGCAGTCCGGGACAGGGAAAGGCCGAGGCTTTCTTT. This encodes CASSPGQGKAEAFF.

The V call is TRBV12-3 or TRBV12-4, the J call TRBJ1-5; D is unresolved. V was trimmed by 4 bases and J by 10 bases, leaving 17 bases between them. The CDR3 runs to 14 residues. The DNA of the CDR3 is TGTGCCAGCAGTTATCTCTCAGGAGGGTCCCCCCAGCATTTT. It translates to CASSYLSGGSPQHF.

The J gene is TRBJ2-2, the V gene TRBV12-3 or TRBV12-4; D unresolved. The CDR3 has 14 residues. The germline V and J ends were trimmed by 6 bases and 1 base, with 9 bases remaining between them. Here the CDR3 reads CASRPDGNTGELFF. The CDR3, as DNA: TGTGCCAGCAGGCCGGACGGGAACACCGGGGAGCTGTTTTTT.

This clonotype has just a few counts. The V gene is TRBV10-3, the J gene TRBJ1-1, with 7 bases matching TRBD1. Unmatched junction bases numbered 6, after V lost 0 bases and J lost 8 bases. The CDR3 sequence is 14 residues long. From germline, CDR1 is ENHRY and CDR2 SYGVKD. As DNA, the CDR3 is TGTGCCATCAGTGAGTCCAGGGGGATAGGAGAAGCTTTCTTT. This sequence encodes CAISESRGIGEAFF.

The chain links TRBV7-2 to TRBJ1-2; TRBD1 is a possible D gene (5 bases). The CDR3 is 15 amino acids. V was shortened by 1 base and J by 4 bases, with 13 bases between the two germline ends. Germline V CDR1 and CDR2: SGHTA, FQGNSA. The DNA of the CDR3 is TGTGCCAGCAGCTTAGGGGCCGACAGAGTCTATGGCTACACCTTC. Translated: CASSLGADRVYGYTF.

The gene calls are TRBV5-6 and TRBJ2-5; 11 bases are shared with TRBD2. Germline CDR1 is SGHDT and CDR2 is YYEEEE. The CDR3 loop spans 15 amino acids. V trimming: 5 bases; J trimming: 5 bases; junction bases outside the gene matches: 8. CDR3 coding DNA: TGTGCCAGCAGGCCCGGGACTAGCGGTGGTGAGACCCAGTACTTC. It translates to CASRPGTSGGETQYF.

The CDR3: CSARLWNEQFF. In nucleotides, the CDR3 is TGCAGTGCTAGACTCTGGAATGAGCAGTTCTTC. This chain connects TRBV20-1 to TRBJ2-1, with no clear D. Trimming took off 2 bases at V and 7 bases at J, with 6 bases between the two ends. This CDR3 has 11 residues. The germline gives CDR1 DFQATT, CDR2 SNEGSKA (reference sequence).

The CDR3 is CSANGPDFNSNQPQHF. DNA of the CDR3: TGCAGTGCTAACGGACCGGATTTTAATAGCAATCAGCCCCAGCATTTT. The chain recombines TRBV20-1 with TRBJ1-5, with no clear D. Germline CDR1 is DFQATT and CDR2 is SNEGSKA (reference sequence). This CDR3 has 16 residues. Trimming shortened V by 4 bases and J by 0 bases, and 16 bases separated the two germline ends.

This clonotype appeared many times. The gene calls are TRBV6-5 and TRBJ2-7; TRBD1 agrees at 7 bases. The CDR3 is 13 amino acids. Germline values: CDR1 MNHEY, CDR2 SVGAGI. The ends lost 5 bases at V and 2 bases at J; junction bases unmatched: 3. CDR3: CASSRDRTYEQYF. The CDR3 nucleotides are TGTGCCAGCAGTCGGGACAGAACCTACGAGCAGTACTTC.

This clonotype was detected a few times. The gene calls are TRBV12-3 or TRBV12-4 and TRBJ2-1; the D call may be TRBD1 or TRBD2 (6 bases each). V was shortened by 0 bases and J by 8 bases, with 14 bases between the two germline ends. The CDR3 contains 15 residues. As DNA, the CDR3 is TGTGCCAGCAGTTTAGCGGGGGGCCCCACGGATGAGCAGTTCTTC. Residues: CASSLAGGPTDEQFF.

In DNA, the CDR3 is TGCGCCAGCAGCCCGACAGCGACCTACGAGCAGTACTTC. It codes for CASSPTATYEQYF. The chain joins TRBV5-1 to TRBJ2-7, with a tentative D call TRBD1 (5 bases). The CDR3 totals 13 residues. In germline, CDR1 is SGHRS, CDR2 YFSETQ. The ends were cut back, 4 bases at V and 2 bases at J, with 10 bases in the middle.

In this sample, this clonotype turned up a few times. The CDR3 nucleotides are TGCAGTGCCCCACGGGGGGACTTCGGAAACATTCAGTACTTC. Its translation: CSAPRGDFGNIQYF. J is TRBJ2-4 and V is TRBV20-1; 7 nucleotides line up with TRBD2. Losses at the gene ends were 6 bases for V and 6 bases for J; bases not matched to a gene: 11. The CDR3 spans 14 residues. Germline V lookup: CDR1 DFQATT, CDR2 SNEGSKA (reference sequence).

For this clonotype: A junction boundary mismatches the germline segment, possibly from a read error. The J gene is TRBJ1-2, the V gene TRBV11-2; D gene unclear. The CDR3 consists of 13 residues. CDR1 SGHAT and CDR2 FQNNGV come from the germline V gene. The CDR3 region is CASSLDGNYGYIF. For the CDR3, the DNA is TGTGCCAGCAGCTTAGACGGAAACTATGGCTACATCTTC. The whole variable domain, remainder taken from reference TRBV11-2 and TRBJ1-2, is EAGVAQSPRYKIIEKRQSVAFWCNPISGHATLYWYQQILGQGPKLLIQFQNNGVVDDSQLPKDRFSAERLKGVDSTLKIQPAKLEDSAVYLCASSLDGNYGYIFGSGTRLTVV.

The chain joins TRBV20-1 to TRBJ2-1; 10 nucleotides align to TRBD2. The J call may be incorrect, as the DNA end agrees better with TRBJ2-7. Germline values: CDR1 DFQATT, CDR2 SNEGSKA (reference sequence). The CDR3 is 17 residues long. CDR3 residues: CSVLSSGGWHSYNEQYF. The CDR3 DNA is TGCAGTGTTCTGTCTAGCGGGGGCTGGCACTCCTACAATGAGCAGTACTTC.

Remarks on this clonotype: Compared with germline, one end of the junction differs, possibly owing to a read error. The J gene is TRBJ2-5, the V gene TRBV20-1; no clear D gene. The CDR3 length is 12 residues. Germline CDR1 reads DFQATT; CDR2 reads SNEGSKA (reference sequence). The CDR3 loop is CSALAAQGTQYF. The CDR3 nucleotides read TGCAGTGCTTTGGCAGCTCAAGGGACCCAGTACTTC.

The table lists this clonotype with a few counts. This chain joins TRBV6-1 and TRBJ1-2; D call uncertain. Trimming took 5 bases from V and 4 from J, leaving 14 bases between them. This CDR3 comprises 14 residues. The V gene's germline CDR1 is MNHNS and CDR2 SASEGT. For the CDR3, the DNA is TGTGCCAGCAGTATGGTACGAGGGTCCTATGGCTACACCTTC. As protein: CASSMVRGSYGYTF.

This rearrangement joins TRBV2 to TRBJ1-5; no reliable D call. Between the trimmed V and J ends, which lost 1 base and 9 bases, there was a span of 4 bases. Germline-derived CDR1 and CDR2 are SNHLY and FYNNEI. This CDR3 has 11 residues. CDR3 nucleotide sequence: TGTGCCAGCAGTGAAGGGGGGCCCCAGCATTTT. Residues: CASSEGGPQHF.

This clonotype was counted a few times. The V gene is TRBV20-1, the J gene TRBJ2-3, with 10 bases that match TRBD2. J was trimmed by 4 bases and V by 4 bases; bases with no gene match: 2. Germline V gene sequence: CDR1 DFQATT, CDR2 SNEGSKA (reference sequence). The CDR3 covers 13 residues. The DNA of the CDR3 is TGCAGTGCTACTAGCGGGGGTCCAGATACGCAGTATTTT. This codes for CSATSGGPDTQYF.

This clonotype was observed a handful of times. The genes are TRBV20-1 and TRBJ2-3; 9 positions agree with TRBD2. Germline CDR1 is DFQATT and CDR2 is SNEGSKA (reference sequence). Trimming cost V 5 bases and J 2 bases; bases outside gene matches: 5. This CDR3 contains 14 residues. The CDR3 sequence: CSALLAGNTDTQYF. In nucleotides, the CDR3 is TGCAGTGCTCTCCTAGCGGGGAACACAGATACGCAGTATTTT.

The V gene is TRBV14, the J gene TRBJ2-1; the D gene could be TRBD1 or TRBD2 (5 bases each). The germline V gene encodes CDR1 SGHDN and CDR2 FVKESK. V was shortened by 4 bases and J by 4 bases, with 14 bases between the two germline ends. This CDR3 contains 15 residues. For the CDR3, the DNA is TGTGCCAGCAGCCTGACGAGGGGCAGATACAATGAGCAGTTCTTC. Translation gives CASSLTRGRYNEQFF.

The V and J genes are TRBV11-3 and TRBJ2-5; D is perhaps TRBD2 (5 bases). The germline gives CDR1 SGHNT, CDR2 YENEEA. The CDR3 runs to 15 residues. With 5 bases removed from V and 5 bases from J, the gap between germline ends came to 18 bases. CDR3 coding DNA: TGTGCCAGCAGCCCGCGCGAGGGAGCCAGGGAGACCCAGTACTTC. It specifies CASSPREGARETQYF. The whole variable domain, remainder taken from reference TRBV11-3 and TRBJ2-5, is EAGVVQSPRYKIIEKKQPVAFWCNPISGHNTLYWYLQNLGQGPELLIRYENEEAVDDSQLPKDRFSAERLKGVDSTLKIQPAELGDSAVYLCASSPREGARETQYFGPGTRLLVL.